This paragraph reports one T cell receptor beta chain. Its binding antigen is unknown. The input lacks base qualities; no much larger clone sits a single base away. As encoded in the germline V gene (reference sequence), CDR1 is MNHEY while CDR2 is SMNVEV. From the cysteine up to the phenylalanine, the CDR3 has a length of 15 residues. Only CDR3 DNA remains: 45 bases, in frame from the first base. Deletion took 4 bases off V and 2 bases off J, with a span of 15 bases between the germline ends. This sample was included in a study of blood T cell repertoires in COVID-19 (TCRdb year 2020). Study-wide context: The collaborator samples originated in the United States, Italy and Spain and spanned the acute and convalescent phases of COVID-19. Nearly every sample came with metadata listing a de-identified subject ID, COVID-19 status, age in years and sex. A freely available public database, intended as a resource for researchers studying the immune response to SARS-CoV-2, is where the repertoires were released. The material from the prospective study consisted of cDNA or gDNA derived from T cells, B-cell-depleted T cells, or PBMCs. Samples came from the ongoing ImmuneRACE study (first 160 participants) plus 1,254 subjects from 6 global collaborators. The dataset comprised deeply sampled blood TCRbeta repertoires from subjects exposed to, actively infected with, or recovered from COVID-19. HLA class I and class II types, where available, came from metadata supplied by the sample provider rather than from assay-based typing. Findings and caveats that apply to the study as a whole: Clinical and demographic metadata were provided uncurated, with the amount varying by source and participant.

The immunoSEQ Assay, a bias-controlled multiplex PCR, was used to amplify TCRbeta CDR3 regions from genomic DNA. Per the authors' processing: The number of nucleated cells in each sample was estimated from the amplification of reference gene primers within the assay. Sequence reads were collapsed and filtered to measure the absolute abundance of every unique TCRbeta CDR3 rearrangement. For each sample, productive Simpson clonality was calculated as the square root of Simpson's diversity index across productive rearrangements. TCRdb holds this immuneACCESS table with in-frame rearrangements only. Some clones are missing; in checked studies, unresolved V genes explain under half, and the rest has no known cause. The DNA was the basis for D and trimming; V, J and clone size are from that table. This sample comprises approximately 26,000 clones, almost 90% of them detected only once. The ten largest clonotypes hold around 1.7% of the sample.

The collaborating institutions used their own protocols to collect whole blood in K2EDTA tubes. Collaborator samples were shipped for TCRbeta analysis as frozen whole blood, isolated PBMCs, or DNA extracted from either sample type. The sample comprised peripheral blood. This chain is built from TRBV27 and TRBJ2-7, with TRBD2 as a weak D call on 5 bases. This receptor was obtained from a woman aged 55-70 years with active COVID-19. The CDR3 region has the sequence CASSYGGPQTYEQYF. The bases read TGTGCCAGCAGTTACGGCGGGCCTCAAACCTACGAGCAGTACTTC.